These 11 T cell receptor beta chains came from one sample sequenced in a study of read filtering for tumor transcriptome and immune sequencing. From roughly 390 ng of RNA, a library with molecular barcoded alpha/delta and beta/gamma adaptors was made. TCRdb itself ran the reads through MiXCR, one entry per CDR3 protein. The sample has tens of thousands of distinct CDR3 sequences, less than 20% seen once. Sequenced sample: a population of CD138-negative cells sorted from bone marrow. These receptors all stem from a donor at least 40 years old with multiple myeloma.

The sample holds many counts of this clonotype. The rearrangement uses TRBV6-2 or TRBV6-3 and TRBJ1-6; TRBD1 aligns across 10 bases. V trimming: 6 bases; J trimming: 9 bases; junction bases outside the gene matches: 5. The CDR3 is 14 residues long. Per the germline V gene, CDR1 is MNHEY and CDR2 is SVGEGT. The CDR3 spells CASRLDRGRSPLHF. CDR3 nucleotides: TGTGCCAGCAGACTTGACAGGGGGCGTTCACCCCTCCACTTT.

This clonotype was recorded many times. The chain carries TRBV29-1 and TRBJ2-5; TRBD1 matches at 7 bases. The CDR3 consists of 14 residues. Per the germline V gene, CDR1 is SQVTM and CDR2 is ANQGSEA. V shed 4 bases, J shed 4 bases, and the junction held 9 bases outside the gene matches. The CDR3 here is CSVAGTADGETQYF. The DNA for the CDR3 is TGCAGCGTTGCTGGGACAGCGGACGGAGAGACCCAGTACTTC.

Turning to this clonotype: This may come from a read error, since a much larger clone is one base off. The chain links TRBV9 to TRBJ2-1, with 11 bases lining up with TRBD1. The CDR3 covers 15 residues. Germline V gives CDR1 SGDLS, CDR2 YYNGEE. Trimming at V came to 3 bases and at J to 9 bases, leaving 8 bases not matched to a gene. CDR3 DNA sequence: TGTGCCAGCAGCGGGACAGGGGGCGCGGACATTGAGCAGTTCTTC. Protein sequence: CASSGTGGADIEQFF.

The chain is built from TRBV19 and TRBJ2-5; unclear D gene. Germline V gene lookup returns CDR1 LNHDA and CDR2 SQIVND (reference sequence). Trimming pared 1 base from V and 4 bases from J, leaving 1 base between. The CDR3 has 11 amino acids. The CDR3 region is CASSIAETQYF. The CDR3 bases are TGTGCCAGTAGTATAGCAGAGACCCAGTACTTC.

There are many counts of this clonotype. The V gene is TRBV12-3 or TRBV12-4, the J gene TRBJ2-1; a weak D match, TRBD2 (5 bases). The CDR3 runs 15 residues. V was shortened by 1 base and J by 4 bases, with 11 bases between the two germline ends. CDR3: CASSLVSGLYNEQFF. The CDR3 DNA sequence: TGTGCCAGCAGTTTAGTATCCGGACTTTACAATGAGCAGTTCTTC.

Only a few counts were recorded for this clonotype. The J gene is TRBJ2-7, the V gene TRBV28; a possible D gene is TRBD1 (6 bases). The CDR3 has 11 amino acids. V was pared by 6 bases and J by 7 bases, with 10 bases between. The V gene's germline CDR1 is MDHEN and CDR2 SYDVKM. In DNA, the CDR3 is TGTGCCAGCAGCCTCAGGGGAGAGCAGTACTTC. The encoded protein is CASSLRGEQYF.

This clonotype came up many times. This chain uses TRBV29-1 with TRBJ2-5; 8 nucleotides align to TRBD1. With V trimmed by 6 bases and J by 1 base, 7 bases remained unmatched. This CDR3 is built from 14 residues. The V gene's germline CDR1 is SQVTM and CDR2 ANQGSEA. The CDR3 here is CSVGGQARQETQYF. CDR3 bases: TGCAGCGTGGGGGGACAGGCCCGCCAAGAGACCCAGTACTTC.

This clonotype was recorded at least ten times. The genes are TRBV7-8 and TRBJ1-5; 7 positions agree with TRBD1. The V and J ends lost 1 base and 1 base, in that order; junction bases with no gene match: 4. The CDR3 runs 16 residues. Germline CDR1 is SGHVS and CDR2 is FQNEAQ. CDR3 coding DNA: TGTGCCAGCAGCTTAGGAAGGGGGCAGAGCAATCAGCCCCAGCATTTT. Translated, it gives CASSLGRGQSNQPQHF.

To note about this clonotype: Possible read error: a much larger clone is one base away. CDR3 in amino acids: CASSSDRLSTGTQYF. The CDR3 DNA reads TGTGCCAGCAGTTCAGACAGGCTCAGCACAGGTACGCAGTATTTT. The chain joins TRBV12-3 or TRBV12-4 to TRBJ2-3, with D tentatively TRBD1 (6 bases). CDR3 length equals 15 residues.

This clonotype has just a few counts. It may be a read error: a sequence one base away is much more abundant. This chain joins TRBV3-1 and TRBJ2-1; no definite D call. The CDR3 contains 14 residues. V lost 5 bases and J lost 1, with 9 bases in between. Germline CDR1 reads LGHDT; CDR2 reads YNNKEL (reference sequence). The CDR3 loop is CASSCLESYNEQFF. The DNA of the CDR3 is TGTGCCAGCAGCTGCCTAGAATCCTACAATGAGCAGTTCTTC.

In its sample, this clonotype was seen many times. This chain joins TRBV3-1 and TRBJ2-1; 7 bases are a match to TRBD2. Germline trimming cut 3 bases from V and 2 bases from J; bases unmatched to any gene: 10. CDR1 LGHDT and CDR2 YNNKEL come from the germline V gene (reference sequence). This CDR3 comprises 17 residues. CDR3 nucleotides: TGTGCCAGCAGCCACCGTACTAGCGAGACGACCTACAATGAGCAGTTCTTC. The encoded protein is CASSHRTSETTYNEQFF.